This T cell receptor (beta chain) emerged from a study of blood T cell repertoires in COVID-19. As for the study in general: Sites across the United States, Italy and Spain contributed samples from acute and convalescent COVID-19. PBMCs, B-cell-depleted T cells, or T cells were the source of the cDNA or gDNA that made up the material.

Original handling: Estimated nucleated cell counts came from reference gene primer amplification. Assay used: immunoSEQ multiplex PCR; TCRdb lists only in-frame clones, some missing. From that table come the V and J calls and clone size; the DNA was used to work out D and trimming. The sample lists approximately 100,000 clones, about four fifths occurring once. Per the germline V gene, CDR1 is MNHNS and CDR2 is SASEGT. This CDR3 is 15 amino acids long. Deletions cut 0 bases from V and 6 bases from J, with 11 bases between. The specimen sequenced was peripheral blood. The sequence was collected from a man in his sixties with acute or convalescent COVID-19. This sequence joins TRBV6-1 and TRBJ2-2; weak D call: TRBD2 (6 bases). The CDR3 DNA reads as TGTGCCAGCAGTGAAGCGATAGCGGAATCCGGGGAGCTGTTTTTT. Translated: CASSEAIAESGELFF.